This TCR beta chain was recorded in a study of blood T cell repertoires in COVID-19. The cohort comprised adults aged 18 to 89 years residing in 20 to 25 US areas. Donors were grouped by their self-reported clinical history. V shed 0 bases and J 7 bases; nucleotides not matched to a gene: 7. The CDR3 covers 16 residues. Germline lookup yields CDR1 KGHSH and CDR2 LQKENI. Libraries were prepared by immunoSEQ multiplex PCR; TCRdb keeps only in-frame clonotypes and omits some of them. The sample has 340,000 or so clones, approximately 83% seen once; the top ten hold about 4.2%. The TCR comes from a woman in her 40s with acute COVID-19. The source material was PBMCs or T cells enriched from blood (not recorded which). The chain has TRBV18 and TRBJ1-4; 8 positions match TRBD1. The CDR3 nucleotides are TGTGCCAGCTCACCACCCGGGACAGGCGTCTTTGAAAAACTGTTTTTT. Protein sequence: CASSPPGTGVFEKLFF.